This entry is about one TCR beta chain. These data belong to a study of blood T cell repertoires in COVID-19. Using immunoSEQ multiplex PCR, the repertoire was profiled, and TCRdb retains in-frame clones only, with some absent. The sample carries 130,000 to 150,000 clones, 65% to 90% recorded once. The CDR3 has 17 residues. The rearrangement links TRBV21-1 to TRBJ1-4; TRBD1, the D gene given by the table, was not confirmed from the DNA. TRBV21-1 is listed as a pseudogene. The sequenced sample consisted of peripheral blood. This clonotype was sampled from a woman aged 45-65 years in a cohort sampled during active or convalescent COVID-19. The CDR3 sequence is CASSSIPDRERYEKLFF. In nucleotides, the CDR3 is TGTGCCAGCAGCTCAATACCGGACAGGGAGAGGTATGAAAAACTGTTTTTT.